This T cell receptor (beta chain) derives from a study of shared clonotypes between healthy human individuals. Deep was the level at which the assay was run. Each cell subset's genomic DNA was divided evenly among several immunoSEQ plates. Repertoires were generated with immunoSEQ multiplex PCR, while TCRdb's copy carries only in-frame clones and drops some. The sample has approximately 2,000,000 clones; 93% are singletons. The naive CD8 fraction comprised CD45RO-negative cells positively selected for CCR7 and excluded terminally differentiated effector memory CD45RA+ cells. The V segment lost 3 bases and the J segment 0 bases; nucleotides outside the gene matches: 11. Germline V gene lookup returns CDR1 SGDLS and CDR2 YYNGEE. This CDR3 spans 18 amino acids.

Specimen: naive CD8+ T cells from PBMCs. V and J are TRBV9 and TRBJ2-2; TRBD1 matches at 7 bases. This receptor was taken from a man aged 18-30 years in good health. Some clones in this sample may be carry-over from other donors' samples. The CDR3: CASSGSGTAFANTGELFF. DNA for the CDR3: TGTGCCAGCAGCGGTAGTGGGACAGCGTTCGCGAACACCGGGGAGCTGTTTTTT.